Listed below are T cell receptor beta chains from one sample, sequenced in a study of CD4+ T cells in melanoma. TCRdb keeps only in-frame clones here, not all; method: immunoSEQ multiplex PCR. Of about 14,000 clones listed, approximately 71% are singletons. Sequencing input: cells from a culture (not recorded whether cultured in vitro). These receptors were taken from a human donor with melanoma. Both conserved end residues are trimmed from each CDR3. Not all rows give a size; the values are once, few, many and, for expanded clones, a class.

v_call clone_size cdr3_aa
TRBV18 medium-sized ASSPKDEQY
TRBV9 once ASSVGRAAQETQY
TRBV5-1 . ASSEGQGVGTGELF
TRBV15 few ATSSRQPVTEKLF
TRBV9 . ASSPTGTGESFGYT
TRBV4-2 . ASSQSTGGNQPQH
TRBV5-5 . ASSWYLAGAVYNEQF
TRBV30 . AWSAARDTQY
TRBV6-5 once ASSSQGRGSTDTQY
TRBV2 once ASSEATGPLNEQF
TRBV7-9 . ASSLGVGNQPQH
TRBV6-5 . ASSLGQGQNYGYT
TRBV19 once ASSIKGLALSRGMNTEAF
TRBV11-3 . ASRGLGRRETQY
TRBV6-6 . ASSSGPYEQY
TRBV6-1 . ASSIAFGIQY
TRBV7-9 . ASSFGQGVYEQY
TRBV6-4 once ASSDSIQGEAF
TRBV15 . ATSDYPNYEQY
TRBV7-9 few ASSLEGYYSYEQY
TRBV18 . ASSPRTSGEETQY
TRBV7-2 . ASSLKGVTEQY
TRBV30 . AWSQGSGGDQPQH
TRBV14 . ASSGGVAQPQH
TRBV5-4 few ASGTLLNTEAF
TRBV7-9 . ASSLESYNSGANVLT
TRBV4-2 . ASSQDPPSGLPNEQF
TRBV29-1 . SVVLPGQYEQY
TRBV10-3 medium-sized AISEPISMDNSDTQY
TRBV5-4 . ASRHYRRTDTQY
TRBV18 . ASSSGTGAYQPQH
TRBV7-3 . ASSPTPDSEAF
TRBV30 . AWSKYRDGTYEQY
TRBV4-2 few ASSFRSSGDGYT
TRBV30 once AWSWEFGTDRGLEKLF
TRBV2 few ASSVEGADNEQF
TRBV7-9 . ASSLTGGAYYEQY
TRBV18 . ASSPLGGNRDEQY
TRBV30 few AWSPVDEKLF
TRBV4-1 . ASSQLGPRGPEAF
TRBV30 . AWSEEGWSYGYT
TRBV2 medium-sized ASSGGTAMNTEAF
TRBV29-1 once SVYASGKDYGYT
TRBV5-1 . ASSLGTANTGELF
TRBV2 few ASSVQGGVGEKLF
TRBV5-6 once ASSLSRAGYT
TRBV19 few ASSSRGQGHQPQH
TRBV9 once ASTWRANTGELF
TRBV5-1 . ASSLVPGVSYEQY
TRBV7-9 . ASSSTGGAREQF
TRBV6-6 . ASQGPGLANYEQY
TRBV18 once ASSSGRLTMELF
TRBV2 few ASRTENYGYT
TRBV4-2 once ASSPDSNYGYT
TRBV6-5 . ASSYGYRGGAGELF
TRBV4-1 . ASSQGGNQPQH
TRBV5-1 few ASSRTRDRSALF
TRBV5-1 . ASRPRTGWVGMNTEAF
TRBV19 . ASSKGHSNQPQH
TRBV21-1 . ASRPALLAGARGNEQF